The sequence of this T cell receptor (beta chain) was determined in a study of PD-L1 blockade in urothelial cancer. Overall study: Samples came from 3 weeks, at the second dose, and 6 weeks into treatment.

Data came from immunoSEQ multiplex PCR; TCRdb stores just in-frame clones and leaves some out. Here the sample spans 42,000 or so clones, more than 75% being singletons. Indicated time point: peripheral blood 6 weeks after treatment start. Each patient's cancer was a locally advanced or metastatic urothelial carcinoma. This clone was counted a few times. CDR1 MNHEY and CDR2 SMNVEV come from the germline V gene (reference sequence). Trimming took off 7 bases at V and 7 bases at J, with 17 bases between the two ends. The CDR3 is made up of 15 amino acids. This TCR derives from a man between 60 and 70 years old with urothelial cancer. The chain recombines TRBV27 with TRBJ1-6; no definite D call. The sample consisted of PBMCs, taken around atezolizumab (anti-PD-L1) treatment. CDR3 DNA sequence: TGTGCCAGCACCATTGGGCCCTTTGCGAATTCACCCCTCCACTTT. Protein sequence: CASTIGPFANSPLHF.